This T cell receptor (beta chain) originates from a study of CD8 T cells in Susac syndrome. RNA, at roughly 0.45 to 1 ug, was reverse transcribed with random hexamers. The TCR beta CDR3 was amplified by immunoSEQ multiplex PCR across 54 Vbeta, 13 Jbeta. TCRdb reprocessed the immunoSEQ multiplex PCR reads via MiXCR and lists one record per CDR3 protein. The data contain 150,000 or so distinct CDR3 sequences, about 94% of them singletons. The germline V gene has CDR1 DFQATT and CDR2 SNEGSKA (reference sequence). Trimming took 1 base from V and 8 from J, leaving 12 bases between them. There are 14 residues in the CDR3. Sequencing of TCR beta, carried out with a high-throughput approach, was applied to CD8+ and CD4+ T cells from the blood. Matched for age and sex, the controls were healthy donors. The TEMRA cells underwent FACS enrichment, while the CD8+ and CD4+ T cells underwent negative isolation.

The rearrangement joins TRBV20-1 to TRBJ1-6; D is unclear. The receptor comes from a human donor in good health. The specimen sequenced was CD4+ T cells from PBMCs. CDR3 loop: CSARAARLDSPLHF. CDR3 nucleotide sequence: TGCAGTGCTAGAGCGGCCAGGTTAGATTCACCCCTCCACTTT.